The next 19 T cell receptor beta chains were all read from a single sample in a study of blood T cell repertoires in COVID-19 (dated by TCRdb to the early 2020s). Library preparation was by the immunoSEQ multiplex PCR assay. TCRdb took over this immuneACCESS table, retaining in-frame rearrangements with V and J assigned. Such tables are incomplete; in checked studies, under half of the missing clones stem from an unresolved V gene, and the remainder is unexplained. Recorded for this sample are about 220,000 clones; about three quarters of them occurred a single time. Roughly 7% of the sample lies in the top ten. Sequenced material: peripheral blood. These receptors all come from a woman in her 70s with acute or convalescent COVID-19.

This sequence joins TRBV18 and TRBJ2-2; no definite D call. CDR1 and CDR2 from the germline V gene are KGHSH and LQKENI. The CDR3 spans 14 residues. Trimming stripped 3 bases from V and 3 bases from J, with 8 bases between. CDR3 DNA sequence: TGTGCCAGCTCACCGCCAGGTTACACCGGGGAGCTGTTTTTT. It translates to CASSPPGYTGELFF.

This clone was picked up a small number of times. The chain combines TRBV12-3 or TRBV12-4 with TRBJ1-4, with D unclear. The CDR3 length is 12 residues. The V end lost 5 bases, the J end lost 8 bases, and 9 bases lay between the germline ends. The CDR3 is CASSLNREKLFF. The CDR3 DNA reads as TGTGCCAGCAGTCTTAACAGAGAAAAACTGTTTTTT.

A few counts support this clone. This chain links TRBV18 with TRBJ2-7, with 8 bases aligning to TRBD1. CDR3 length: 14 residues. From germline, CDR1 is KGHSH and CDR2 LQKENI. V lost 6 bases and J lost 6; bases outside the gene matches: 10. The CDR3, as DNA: TGTGCCAGCTCGCAGACAGGGGTGGAAACCGAGCAGTACTTC. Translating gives CASSQTGVETEQYF.

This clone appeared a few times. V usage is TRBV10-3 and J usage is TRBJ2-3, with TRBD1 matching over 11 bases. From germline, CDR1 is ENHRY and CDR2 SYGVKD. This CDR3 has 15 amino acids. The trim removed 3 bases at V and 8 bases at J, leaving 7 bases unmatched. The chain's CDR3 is CAISDTGQGAGTQYF. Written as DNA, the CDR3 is TGTGCCATCAGTGATACAGGACAGGGGGCGGGTACGCAGTATTTT.

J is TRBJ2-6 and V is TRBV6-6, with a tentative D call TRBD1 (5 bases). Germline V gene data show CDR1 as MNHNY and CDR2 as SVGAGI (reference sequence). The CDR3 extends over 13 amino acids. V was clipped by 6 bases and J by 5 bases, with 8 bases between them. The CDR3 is CASSQDRANVLTF. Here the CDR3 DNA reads TGTGCCAGCAGCCAGGACAGGGCCAACGTCCTGACTTTC.

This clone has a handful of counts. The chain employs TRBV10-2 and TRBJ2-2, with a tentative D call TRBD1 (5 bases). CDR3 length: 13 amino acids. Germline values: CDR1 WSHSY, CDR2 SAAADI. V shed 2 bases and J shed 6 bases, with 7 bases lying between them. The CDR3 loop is CASSEEGAGELFF. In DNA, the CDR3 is TGCGCCAGCAGTGAGGAAGGGGCCGGGGAGCTGTTTTTT.

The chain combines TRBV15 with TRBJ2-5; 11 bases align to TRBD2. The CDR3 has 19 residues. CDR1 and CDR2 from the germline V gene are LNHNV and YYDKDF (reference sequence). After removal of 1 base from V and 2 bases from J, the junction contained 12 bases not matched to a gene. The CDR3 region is CATSRAGASGGKSQETQYF. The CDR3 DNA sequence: TGTGCCACCAGCAGAGCAGGGGCTAGCGGGGGGAAAAGTCAAGAGACCCAGTACTTC.

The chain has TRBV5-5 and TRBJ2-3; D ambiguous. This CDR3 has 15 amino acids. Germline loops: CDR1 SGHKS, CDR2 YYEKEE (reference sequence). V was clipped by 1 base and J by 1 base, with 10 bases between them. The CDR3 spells CASSLKWHGTDTQYF. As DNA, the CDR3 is TGTGCCAGCAGCTTGAAGTGGCACGGCACAGATACGCAGTATTTT.

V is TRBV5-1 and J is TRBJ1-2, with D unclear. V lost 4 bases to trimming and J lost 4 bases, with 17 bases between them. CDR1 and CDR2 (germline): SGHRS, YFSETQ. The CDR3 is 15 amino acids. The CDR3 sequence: CASSATPQTGYGYTF. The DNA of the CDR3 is TGCGCCAGCAGCGCCACGCCGCAAACTGGCTATGGCTACACCTTC.

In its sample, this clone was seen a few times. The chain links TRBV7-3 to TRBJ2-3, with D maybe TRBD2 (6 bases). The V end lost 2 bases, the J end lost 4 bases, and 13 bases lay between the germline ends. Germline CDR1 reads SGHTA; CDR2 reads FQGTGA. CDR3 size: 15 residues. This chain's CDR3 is CASSLSGGSADTQYF. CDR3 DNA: TGTGCCAGCAGCTTATCCGGGGGAAGCGCAGATACGCAGTATTTT.

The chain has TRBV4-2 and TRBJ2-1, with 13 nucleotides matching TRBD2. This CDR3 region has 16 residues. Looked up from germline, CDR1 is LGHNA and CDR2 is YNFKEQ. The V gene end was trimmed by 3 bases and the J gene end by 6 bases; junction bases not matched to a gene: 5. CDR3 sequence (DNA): TGTGCCAGCAGCCAGAGGACTAGCGGGGGTTTCAATGAGCAGTTCTTC. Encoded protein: CASSQRTSGGFNEQFF.

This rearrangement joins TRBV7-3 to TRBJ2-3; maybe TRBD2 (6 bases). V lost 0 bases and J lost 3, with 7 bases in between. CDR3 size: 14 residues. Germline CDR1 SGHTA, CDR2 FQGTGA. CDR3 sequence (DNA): TGTGCCAGCAGCTTAACGGGGGGTACAGATACGCAGTATTTT. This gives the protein CASSLTGGTDTQYF.

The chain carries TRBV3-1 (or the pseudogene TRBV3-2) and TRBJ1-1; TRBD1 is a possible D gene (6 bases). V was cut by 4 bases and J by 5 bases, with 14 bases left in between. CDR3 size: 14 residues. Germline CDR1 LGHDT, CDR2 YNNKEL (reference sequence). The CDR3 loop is CASSRGGAGTEAFF. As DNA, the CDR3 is TGTGCCAGCAGCCGGGGGGGCGCTGGGACTGAAGCTTTCTTT.

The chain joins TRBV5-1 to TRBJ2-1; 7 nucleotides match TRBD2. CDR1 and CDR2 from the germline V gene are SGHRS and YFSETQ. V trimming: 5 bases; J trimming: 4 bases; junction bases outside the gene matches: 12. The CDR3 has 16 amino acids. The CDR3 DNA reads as TGCGCCAGCAGTTTTACCGGGAGGCCCACGTACAATGAGCAGTTCTTC. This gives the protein CASSFTGRPTYNEQFF.

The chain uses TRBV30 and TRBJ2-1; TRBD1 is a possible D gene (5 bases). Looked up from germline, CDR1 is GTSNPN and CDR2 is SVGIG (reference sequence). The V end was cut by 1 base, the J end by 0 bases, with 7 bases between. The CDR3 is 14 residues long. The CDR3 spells CAWSAGYSYNEQFF. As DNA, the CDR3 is TGTGCCTGGAGTGCAGGGTACTCCTACAATGAGCAGTTCTTC.

The CDR3 here is CASSLGAYTDTQYF. The DNA for the CDR3 is TGTGCCAGCAGCTTAGGCGCCTACACAGATACGCAGTATTTT. The chain is built from TRBV7-8 and TRBJ2-3; D remains unclear. The CDR3 length is 14 residues. Between the trimmed V and J ends, which lost 1 base and 2 bases, there was a span of 7 bases. Germline CDR1 and CDR2: SGHVS and FQNEAQ.

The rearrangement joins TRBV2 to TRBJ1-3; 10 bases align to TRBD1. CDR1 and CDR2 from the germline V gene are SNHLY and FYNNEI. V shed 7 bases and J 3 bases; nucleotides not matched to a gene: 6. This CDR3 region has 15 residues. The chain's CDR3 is CASMTGGAGGNTIYF. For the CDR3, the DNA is TGTGCCAGCATGACAGGGGGCGCGGGTGGAAACACCATATATTTT.

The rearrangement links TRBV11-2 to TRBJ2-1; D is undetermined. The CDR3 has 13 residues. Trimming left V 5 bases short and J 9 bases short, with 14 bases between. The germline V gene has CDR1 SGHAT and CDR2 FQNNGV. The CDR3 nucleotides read TGTGCCAGCAGCAGAGACGGGTACCCTGAGCAGTTCTTC. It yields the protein CASSRDGYPEQFF.

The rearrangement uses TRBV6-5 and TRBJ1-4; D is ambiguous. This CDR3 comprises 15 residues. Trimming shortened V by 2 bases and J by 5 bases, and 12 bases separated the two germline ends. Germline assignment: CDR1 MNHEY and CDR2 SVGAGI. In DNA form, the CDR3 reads TGTGCCAGCAGTTACGGCACAAGGAGAAATGAAAAACTGTTTTTT. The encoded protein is CASSYGTRRNEKLFF.